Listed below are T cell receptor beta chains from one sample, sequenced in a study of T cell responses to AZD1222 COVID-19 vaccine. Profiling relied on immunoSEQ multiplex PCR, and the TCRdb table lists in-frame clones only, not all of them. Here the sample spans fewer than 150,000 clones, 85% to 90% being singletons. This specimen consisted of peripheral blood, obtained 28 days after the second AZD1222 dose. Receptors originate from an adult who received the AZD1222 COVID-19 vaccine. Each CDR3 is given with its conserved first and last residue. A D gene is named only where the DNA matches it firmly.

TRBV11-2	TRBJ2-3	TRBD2	TGTGCCAGCAGCTCGAGGGGAGCGGGGTACCAGCATGCAGATACGCAGTATTTT	CASSSRGAGYQHADTQYF
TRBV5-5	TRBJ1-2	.	TGTGCCAGCAGCTTGGACAGGGTGGGAGGCTACACCTTC	CASSLDRVGGYTF
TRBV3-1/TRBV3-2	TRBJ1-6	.	TGTGCCAGCAACCACGGAGGTCGGGGGTTCCTCCACTTT	CASNHGGRGFLHF
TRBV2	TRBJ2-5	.	TGTGCCAGCAGTGCCCCAACAGGCCTTGGCGGGACCCAGTACTTC	CASSAPTGLGGTQYF
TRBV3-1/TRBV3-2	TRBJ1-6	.	TGTGCCAGCAGCCAAGATCCAGCGAAGAATTCACCCCTCCACTTT	CASSQDPAKNSPLHF
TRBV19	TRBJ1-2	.	TGTGCCAGTAGTATAGGCCAGGGACTTTATGGCTACACCTTC	CASSIGQGLYGYTF
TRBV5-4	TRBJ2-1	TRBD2	TGTGCCAGCAGCGCGGGACTAGCGGGGGGTAACAATGAGCAGTTCTTC	CASSAGLAGGNNEQFF
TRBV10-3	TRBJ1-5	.	TGTGCCATCCGGGAAGTTGGGCAGCCCCAGCATTTT	CAIREVGQPQHF
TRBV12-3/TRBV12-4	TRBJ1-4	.	TGTGCCAGCAGCCAGGCTGGGCAACTGTTTTTT	CASSQAGQLFF
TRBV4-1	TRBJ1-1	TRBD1	TGCGCCAGCAGCTTTGGACAGGCTTCGCAGAACACTGAAGCTTTCTTT	CASSFGQASQNTEAFF
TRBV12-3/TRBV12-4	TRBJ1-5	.	TGTGCCAGCAGTTTAGGTAGCAATCAGCCCCAGCATTTT	CASSLGSNQPQHF
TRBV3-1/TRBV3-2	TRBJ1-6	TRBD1	TGTGCCAGCAGCCGATCAGGGGGCCAATCACCCCTCCACTTT	CASSRSGGQSPLHF
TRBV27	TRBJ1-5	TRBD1	TGTGCCAGCAGTCCCTTGGGACAGGGGGGCAATCAGCCCCAGCATTTT	CASSPLGQGGNQPQHF
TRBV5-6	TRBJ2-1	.	TGTGCCAGCAGCCTCGGGAGGGGGCTCGAGCAGTTCTTC	CASSLGRGLEQFF